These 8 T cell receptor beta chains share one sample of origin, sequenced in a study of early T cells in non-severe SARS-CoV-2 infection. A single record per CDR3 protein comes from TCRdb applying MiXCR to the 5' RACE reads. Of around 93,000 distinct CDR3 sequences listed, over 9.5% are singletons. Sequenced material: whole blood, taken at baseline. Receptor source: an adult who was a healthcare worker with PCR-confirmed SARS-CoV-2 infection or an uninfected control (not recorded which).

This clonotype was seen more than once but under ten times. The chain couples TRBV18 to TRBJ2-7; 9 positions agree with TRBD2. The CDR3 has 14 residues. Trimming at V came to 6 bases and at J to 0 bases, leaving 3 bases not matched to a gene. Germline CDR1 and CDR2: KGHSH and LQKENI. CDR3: CASSDSGSSYEQYF. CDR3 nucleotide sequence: TGTGCCAGCTCCGATAGCGGGAGCTCCTACGAGCAGTACTTC.

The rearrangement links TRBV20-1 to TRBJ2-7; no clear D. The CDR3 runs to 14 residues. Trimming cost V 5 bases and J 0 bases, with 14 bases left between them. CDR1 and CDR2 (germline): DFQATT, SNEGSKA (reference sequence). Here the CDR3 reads CSALDPASSYEQYF. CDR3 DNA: TGCAGTGCTTTAGACCCCGCCAGCTCCTACGAGCAGTACTTC.

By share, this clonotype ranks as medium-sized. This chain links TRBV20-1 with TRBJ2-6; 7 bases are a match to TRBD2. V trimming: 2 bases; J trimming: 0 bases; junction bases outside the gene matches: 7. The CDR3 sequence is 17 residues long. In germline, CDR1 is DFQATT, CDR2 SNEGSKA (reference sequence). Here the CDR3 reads CSARSGTTGSGANVLTF. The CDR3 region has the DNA TGCAGTGCTAGATCCGGGACTACGGGCTCTGGGGCCAACGTCCTGACTTTC.

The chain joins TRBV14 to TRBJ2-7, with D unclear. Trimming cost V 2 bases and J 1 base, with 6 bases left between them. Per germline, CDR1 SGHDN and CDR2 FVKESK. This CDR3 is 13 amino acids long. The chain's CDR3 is CASSQYGSYEQYF. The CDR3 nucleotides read TGTGCCAGCAGCCAATACGGGTCCTACGAGCAGTACTTC.

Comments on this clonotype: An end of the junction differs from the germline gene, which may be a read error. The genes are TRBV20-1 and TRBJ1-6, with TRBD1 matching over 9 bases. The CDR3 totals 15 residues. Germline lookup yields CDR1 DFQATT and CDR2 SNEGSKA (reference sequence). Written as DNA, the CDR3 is TGCAGCGCTAGAGATCAGGGACAGGGAGGATCACCCCTCCACTTT. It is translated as CSARDQGQGGSPLHF.

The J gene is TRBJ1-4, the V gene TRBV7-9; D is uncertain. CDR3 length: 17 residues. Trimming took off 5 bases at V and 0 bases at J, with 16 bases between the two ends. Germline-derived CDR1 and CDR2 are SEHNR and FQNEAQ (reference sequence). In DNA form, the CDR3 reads TGTGCCAGCAGCGCCGGGCGGCAGATTACAACTAATGAAAAACTGTTTTTT. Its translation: CASSAGRQITTNEKLFF.

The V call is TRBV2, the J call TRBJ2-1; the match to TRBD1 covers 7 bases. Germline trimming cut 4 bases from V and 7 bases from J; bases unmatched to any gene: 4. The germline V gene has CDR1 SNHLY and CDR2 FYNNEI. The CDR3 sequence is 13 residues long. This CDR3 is CASSVVRGNEQFF. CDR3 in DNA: TGTGCCAGCAGTGTTGTCAGGGGGAATGAGCAGTTCTTC.

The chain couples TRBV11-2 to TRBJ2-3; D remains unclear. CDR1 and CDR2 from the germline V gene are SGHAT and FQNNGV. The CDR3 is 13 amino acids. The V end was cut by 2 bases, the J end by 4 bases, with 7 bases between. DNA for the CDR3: TGTGCCAGCAGCTTAATCTTATCAGATACGCAGTATTTT. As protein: CASSLILSDTQYF.